This passage covers 6 T cell receptor beta chains from one sample sequenced in a study of blood T cell repertoires in COVID-19. TCRdb's copy holds only in-frame clones and misses some; the assay was immunoSEQ multiplex PCR. Of around 230,000 clones listed, 88% are singletons. Sequencing used PBMCs or T cells enriched from blood (not recorded which). The receptors were gathered from a woman in her 30s who had recovered from COVID-19.

This clone was seen only a few times. One end of the junction is discordant with germline, which a read error may explain. The gene calls are TRBV19 and TRBJ2-2, with D possibly TRBD1 on 5 matching bases. The CDR3 is made up of 18 amino acids. Looked up from germline, CDR1 is LNHDA and CDR2 is SQIVND (reference sequence). In DNA form, the CDR3 reads TGTGCCAGCAGTATCCCCACCCCAGGGCCGCAGAGCACCGGGGAGCTGTTTTTT. It encodes CASSIPTPGPQSTGELFF.

V and J are TRBV14 and TRBJ2-7; 9 positions agree with TRBD1. Per the germline V gene, CDR1 is SGHDN and CDR2 is FVKESK. The CDR3 totals 14 residues. Trimming at V came to 4 bases and at J to 2 bases, leaving 3 bases not matched to a gene. Here the CDR3 DNA reads TGTGCCAGCAGCCGGGGGGACAGGGCCTACGAGCAGTACTTC. Protein product: CASSRGDRAYEQYF.

In its sample, this clone was seen once. The genes are TRBV4-2 and TRBJ1-1; tentative D call: TRBD1 (5 bases). This CDR3 has 13 amino acids. V lost 5 bases and J lost 5, with 12 bases in between. Germline V gene sequence: CDR1 LGHNA, CDR2 YNFKEQ. The CDR3 sequence: CASSYSGQTEAFF. The CDR3 DNA reads TGTGCCAGCAGCTACTCAGGGCAGACTGAAGCTTTCTTT.

This chain uses TRBV6-1 with TRBJ1-5; tentatively, D is TRBD1 (5 bases). This CDR3 is 15 amino acids long. Germline CDR1 and CDR2: MNHNS and SASEGT. Trimming left V 1 base short and J 6 bases short, with 13 bases between. CDR3 sequence: CASSEGGSSVQPQHF. CDR3 nucleotide sequence: TGTGCCAGCAGTGAAGGGGGGTCTAGCGTTCAGCCCCAGCATTTT.

The genes are TRBV21-1 and TRBJ1-4. TRBV21-1 is termed a pseudogene. The CDR3 is 15 amino acids. In DNA, the CDR3 is TGTGCCAGCAGCGAGGCCCCCGGGAACAGTCTAAAACTGTTTTTT. It encodes CASSEAPGNSLKLFF.

The CDR3, as DNA: TGTGCCAGCTCACCAAGGGGTCTGAACACTGAAGCTTTCTTT. Translating gives CASSPRGLNTEAFF. The chain employs TRBV18 and TRBJ1-1, with a weak D call TRBD1 (5 bases). The ends were cut back, 2 bases at V and 0 bases at J, with 7 bases in the middle. Germline lookup yields CDR1 KGHSH and CDR2 LQKENI. CDR3 length: 14 amino acids.